One and the same sample provided the 18 T cell receptor beta chains below, sequenced in a study of OX40 agonist ivuxolimab in advanced cancers. Method: immunoSEQ multiplex PCR; TCRdb's copy keeps in-frame clones and lacks some. Among under 100,000 clones listed, 90% were seen once. The sequences come from CD4+ or CD8+ T cells sorted from blood, collected in a trial of the OX40 agonist ivuxolimab. Source of these receptors: an adult with an advanced solid tumor such as melanoma, head and neck, liver or kidney cancer.

The gene calls are TRBV6-5 and TRBJ2-3; 8 bases match TRBD2. V lost 6 bases to trimming and J lost 4 bases; unmatched junction nucleotides: 9. The germline gives CDR1 MNHEY, CDR2 SVGAGI. The CDR3 is made up of 15 amino acids. CDR3 protein: CASSRAGAASDTQYF. Written as DNA, the CDR3 is TGTGCCAGCAGCCGAGCGGGAGCTGCTTCAGATACGCAGTATTTT.

The chain combines TRBV4-1 with TRBJ1-4, with D perhaps matching TRBD1 (6 bases). Germline V lookup: CDR1 MGHRA, CDR2 YSYEKL. The germline V and J ends were trimmed by 5 bases and 8 bases, with 18 bases remaining between them. The CDR3 is made up of 15 amino acids. The CDR3 coding sequence is TGCGCCAGCAGCGAGGGGGGGCCGGCGCAGGAAAAACTGTTTTTT. Protein: CASSEGGPAQEKLFF.

The chain carries TRBV29-1 and TRBJ2-1; 7 nucleotides match TRBD1. Per the germline V gene, CDR1 is SQVTM and CDR2 is ANQGSEA. The CDR3 has 12 residues. V was pared by 7 bases and J by 5 bases, with 5 bases of the junction left unmatched. In nucleotides, the CDR3 is TGCAGCGGTAACAGGGGACACAATGAGCAGTTCTTC. As protein: CSGNRGHNEQFF.

This chain connects TRBV6-1 to TRBJ1-5; 10 nucleotides match TRBD1. Germline assignment: CDR1 MNHNS and CDR2 SASEGT. CDR3 length: 15 amino acids. With V trimmed by 6 bases and J by 3 bases, 5 bases remained unmatched. The chain's CDR3 is CASRETGGPNQPQHF. CDR3 nucleotides: TGTGCCAGCAGGGAGACAGGGGGCCCCAATCAGCCCCAGCATTTT.

The chain has TRBV6-1 and TRBJ1-2; 7 nucleotides align to TRBD1. V was clipped by 5 bases and J by 2 bases; unmatched bases: 5. The CDR3 has 14 amino acids. The germline V gene has CDR1 MNHNS and CDR2 SASEGT. The DNA of the CDR3 is TGTGCCAGCAGTTGGGACAGATCCAACTATGGCTACACCTTC. Translation: CASSWDRSNYGYTF.

This chain joins TRBV5-4 and TRBJ2-2; weak D call: TRBD2 (7 bases). This CDR3 is 16 amino acids long. CDR1 and CDR2 (germline): SGHNT, YYREEE (reference sequence). V was trimmed by 0 bases and J by 5 bases, leaving 14 bases between them. CDR3 in DNA: TGTGCCAGCAGCTTGGACGTGGGAGGGGGAACCGGGGAGCTGTTTTTT. Its protein is CASSLDVGGGTGELFF.

The gene calls are TRBV9 and TRBJ2-5; TRBD2 matches at 7 bases. V was clipped by 0 bases and J by 5 bases; unmatched bases: 7. Germline CDR1 and CDR2: SGDLS and YYNGEE. CDR3 length: 15 amino acids. CDR3 protein: CASSVGGGGRETQYF. The CDR3 nucleotides are TGTGCCAGCAGCGTAGGGGGCGGGGGTCGGGAGACCCAGTACTTC.

The chain has TRBV19 and TRBJ2-1; weak D call: TRBD2 (6 bases). CDR3 size: 17 residues. CDR1 and CDR2 from the germline V gene are LNHDA and SQIVND (reference sequence). V was trimmed by 7 bases and J by 11 bases, leaving 30 bases between them. CDR3 sequence (DNA): TGTGCCAGTACCACAAAGGGCGGGGCTAGTAAAGCCGTCCAGCAGTTCTTC. Protein sequence: CASTTKGGASKAVQQFF.

This rearrangement joins TRBV6-6 to TRBJ2-5; D remains unclear. V lost 2 bases and J lost 5, with 9 bases in between. CDR1 is MNHNY and CDR2 is SVGAGI in the germline V gene (reference sequence). This CDR3 is built from 13 residues. The CDR3 spells CASSYGLGETQYF. CDR3 sequence (DNA): TGTGCCAGCAGTTACGGTCTAGGGGAGACCCAGTACTTC.

The rearrangement uses TRBV6-1 and TRBJ1-2, with D perhaps TRBD1 (5 bases). Trimming took 6 bases from V and 4 from J, leaving 6 bases between them. This CDR3 comprises 11 residues. Germline V CDR1 and CDR2: MNHNS, SASEGT. The CDR3 protein is CASRQGYGYTF. The CDR3 DNA follows: TGTGCCAGCAGGCAGGGCTATGGCTACACCTTC.

This sequence joins TRBV6-6 and TRBJ1-5, with D possibly matching TRBD1 (6 bases). Per germline, CDR1 MNHNY and CDR2 SVGAGI (reference sequence). V dropped 6 bases and J dropped 2 bases, with 14 bases sitting between them. This CDR3 has 15 residues. CDR3 in amino acids: CASRTRGPGNQPQHF. CDR3 coding DNA: TGTGCCAGCAGGACCCGGGGGCCTGGCAATCAGCCCCAGCATTTT.

The chain joins TRBV28 to TRBJ2-3; possibly TRBD1 for D (5 bases). Trimming removed 3 bases at V and 2 bases at J, with 9 bases between. The CDR3 consists of 14 residues. Germline CDR1 and CDR2: MDHEN and SYDVKM. The DNA for the CDR3 is TGTGCCAGCAGTTTTAGACAGTTCACAGATACGCAGTATTTT. As protein: CASSFRQFTDTQYF.

This clone was seen a few times. The chain employs TRBV6-1 and TRBJ2-7; D is possibly TRBD1 (6 bases). V was shortened by 3 bases and J by 4 bases, with 7 bases between the two germline ends. The CDR3 is 12 amino acids. The germline CDR1 and CDR2 sequences are MNHNS and SASEGT. The CDR3 region is CASSERGYEQYF. In DNA form, the CDR3 reads TGTGCCAGCAGTGAGAGGGGGTACGAGCAGTACTTC.

The CDR3 protein is CASSPGQGRTQFF. In DNA, the CDR3 is TGTGCCAGCAGCCCGGGACAGGGGAGGACGCAGTTCTTC. The V call is TRBV7-9, the J call TRBJ2-1; 10 bases are a match to TRBD1. Germline-derived CDR1 and CDR2 are SEHNR and FQNEAQ (reference sequence). This CDR3 contains 13 residues. V lost 5 bases and J lost 12; bases outside the gene matches: 7.

Concerning this clone: This same CDR3 is encoded by further DNA sequences in the sample. This rearrangement joins TRBV28 to TRBJ1-1; 7 bases fit TRBD1. V lost 5 bases and J lost 0; bases outside the gene matches: 3. CDR1 and CDR2 (germline): MDHEN, SYDVKM. The CDR3 length is 14 residues. The CDR3 nucleotides read TGTGCCAGCAGTCCAGGGGGGCTGAACACTGAAGCTTTCTTT. It codes for CASSPGGLNTEAFF. Full variable domain (remainder filled in from reference TRBV28 and TRBJ1-1): DVKVTQSSRYLVKRTGEKVFLECVQDMDHENMFWYRQDPGLGLRLIYFSYDVKMKEKGDIPEGYSVSREKKERFSLILESASTNQTSMYLCASSPGGLNTEAFFGQGTRLTVV.

The chain couples TRBV6-6 to TRBJ2-7; 8 bases match TRBD1. V lost 1 base to trimming and J lost 5 bases; unmatched junction nucleotides: 4. Germline loops: CDR1 MNHNY, CDR2 SVGAGI (reference sequence). The CDR3 runs to 14 residues. CDR3 residues: CASSYLDREDEQYF. The CDR3 DNA follows: TGTGCCAGCAGTTACTTGGACAGGGAAGACGAGCAGTACTTC.

The chain couples TRBV4-2 to TRBJ2-2, with no clear D. The CDR3 sequence is 17 residues long. Germline values: CDR1 LGHNA, CDR2 YNFKEQ. V lost 0 bases and J lost 0, with 11 bases in between. The CDR3 DNA follows: TGTGCCAGCAGCCAAGATAAGGGCAGCGCGAACACCGGGGAGCTGTTTTTT. Translated: CASSQDKGSANTGELFF.

This rearrangement joins TRBV6-5 to TRBJ1-4; 8 bases line up with TRBD1. The CDR3 runs to 15 residues. CDR1 and CDR2 (germline): MNHEY, SVGAGI. V trimming: 4 bases; J trimming: 8 bases; junction bases outside the gene matches: 9. CDR3 DNA sequence: TGTGCCAGCAGTTCCATGGACAGGGCGCGGGAAAAACTGTTTTTT. Encoded protein: CASSSMDRAREKLFF.